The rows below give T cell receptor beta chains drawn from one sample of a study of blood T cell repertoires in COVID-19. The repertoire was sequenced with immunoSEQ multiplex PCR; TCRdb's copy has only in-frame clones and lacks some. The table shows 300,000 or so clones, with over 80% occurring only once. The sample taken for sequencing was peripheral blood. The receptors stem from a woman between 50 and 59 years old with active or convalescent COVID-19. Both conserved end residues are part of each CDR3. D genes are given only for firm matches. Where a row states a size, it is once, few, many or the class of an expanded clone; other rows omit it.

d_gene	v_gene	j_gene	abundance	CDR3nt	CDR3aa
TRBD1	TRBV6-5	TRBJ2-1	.	TGTGCCAGCACCCCGGACAGGGTAACGCAGTTCTTC	CASTPDRVTQFF
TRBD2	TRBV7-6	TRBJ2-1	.	TGTGCCAGCAGCTTGTTGGGACTAGCGGGAGCCAGCTCCTACAATGAGCAGTTCTTC	CASSLLGLAGASSYNEQFF
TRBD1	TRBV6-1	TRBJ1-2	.	TGTGCCAGCAGTGAACAAACAGGGGGCGGCTATGGCTACACCTTC	CASSEQTGGGYGYTF
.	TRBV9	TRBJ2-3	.	TGTGCCAGCAGCCCATTCGGGGTCACAGATACGCAGTATTTT	CASSPFGVTDTQYF
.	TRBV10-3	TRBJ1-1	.	TGTGCCATCAGTGAGTCGCAGGACTGGGTGGCTTTCTTT	CAISESQDWVAFF
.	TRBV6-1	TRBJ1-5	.	TGTGCCAGCAGTGAAACGAGGAATCAGCCCCAGCATTTT	CASSETRNQPQHF
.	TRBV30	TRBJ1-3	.	TGTGCCTGGACCCTTTCCCACACCATATATTTT	CAWTLSHTIYF
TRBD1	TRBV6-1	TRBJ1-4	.	TGTGCCAGCAGTGGAGTCCCGGGACAGGGGGCGCGGAATGAAAAACTGTTTTTT	CASSGVPGQGARNEKLFF
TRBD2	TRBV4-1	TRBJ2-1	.	TGCGCCAGCAGCCAAGATAGGGCTAGCGGGGGCCCGGTGCAGTTCTTC	CASSQDRASGGPVQFF
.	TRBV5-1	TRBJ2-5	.	TGCGCCAGCAGCTTGGAGGGGGGGACCGGGGCCCAGTACTTC	CASSLEGGTGAQYF
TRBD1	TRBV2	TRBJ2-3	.	TGTGCCAGCAAGGACAGGGGCACAGATACGCAGTATTTT	CASKDRGTDTQYF
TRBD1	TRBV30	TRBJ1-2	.	TGTGCCTGGTCGAAGGGCGGGACAGGAGTCTATGGCTACACCTTC	CAWSKGGTGVYGYTF
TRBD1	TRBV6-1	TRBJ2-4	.	TGTGCCAGCAGTGAAGGTAGGGACAGGACACCCACGAACATTCAGTACTTC	CASSEGRDRTPTNIQYF
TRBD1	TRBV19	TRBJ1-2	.	TGTGCCAGTAGTCGGGACAGGGGTCTCTATGGCTACACCTTC	CASSRDRGLYGYTF
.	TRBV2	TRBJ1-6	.	TGTGCCAGCAGCGGACAGCAGAATTCACCCCTCCACTTT	CASSGQQNSPLHF
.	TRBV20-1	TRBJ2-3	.	TGCAGTGCCAGTGACAGTAGCACAGATACGCAGTATTTT	CSASDSSTDTQYF
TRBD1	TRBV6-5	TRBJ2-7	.	TGTGCCAGTAAGATATCAGGGGGCACCGCTGGGGAGCAGTACTTC	CASKISGGTAGEQYF
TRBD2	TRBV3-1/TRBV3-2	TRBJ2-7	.	TGTGCCAGCAGCCAAAAGACTAGCGGCTACCACTCCTACGAGCAGTACTTC	CASSQKTSGYHSYEQYF
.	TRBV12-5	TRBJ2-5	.	TGTGCTAGTGGTTTCCCCGGGACGGGGGTCCAAGAGACCCAGTACTTC	CASGFPGTGVQETQYF
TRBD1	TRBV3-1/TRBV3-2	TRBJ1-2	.	TGTGCCAGCAGCCAATGGCAGGGGGACGGCTATGGCTACACCTTC	CASSQWQGDGYGYTF
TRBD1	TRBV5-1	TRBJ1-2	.	TGCGCCAGCAGCCCCCAACAGGGGGAGGTGACTGGCTACACCTTC	CASSPQQGEVTGYTF
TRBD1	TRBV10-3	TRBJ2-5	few	TGTGCCATCACCCTCGGACAGGGGGTTCATGAGACCCAGTACTTC	CAITLGQGVHETQYF
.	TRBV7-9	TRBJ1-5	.	TGTGCCAGCAGCTTGCAGTCCAATCAGCCCCAGCATTTT	CASSLQSNQPQHF
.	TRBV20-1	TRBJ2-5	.	TGCAGTGCACTAGCCGTGGAGACCCAGTACTTC	CSALAVETQYF
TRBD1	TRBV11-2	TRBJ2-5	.	TGTGCCAGCAGCAGGGGGCCGGAGGAGACCCAGTACTTC	CASSRGPEETQYF
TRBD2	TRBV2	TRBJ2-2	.	TGTGCCAGCGAGGTAGCGGGAGGGCCGTACACCGGGGAGCTGTTTTTT	CASEVAGGPYTGELFF
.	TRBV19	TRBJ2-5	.	TGTGCCAGTAGTATAGAGTCCGGGAGATCAATGGAGACCCAGTACTTC	CASSIESGRSMETQYF
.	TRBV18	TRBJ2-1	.	TGTGCCAGCTCCGGCGGTGCCTCCTACAATGAGCAGTTCTTC	CASSGGASYNEQFF
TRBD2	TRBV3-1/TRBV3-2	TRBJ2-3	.	TGTGCCAGCAGCCTGCGGGAGGGGAGCACAGATACGCAGTATTTT	CASSLREGSTDTQYF
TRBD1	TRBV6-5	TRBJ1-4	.	TGTGCCAGCAGTCCGAGGACAGGTCGGGGTGAAAAACTGTTTTTT	CASSPRTGRGEKLFF
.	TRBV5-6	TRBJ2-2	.	TGTGCCAGCAGCAGAATCCGGACCTCCGGGGTTGGGGAGCTGTTTTTT	CASSRIRTSGVGELFF
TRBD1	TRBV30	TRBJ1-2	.	TGTGCCTGGACGAGGGGGCTCGGCTATGGCTACACCTTC	CAWTRGLGYGYTF
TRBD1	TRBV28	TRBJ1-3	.	TGTGCCAGCGGAAAGGGGGCCTGGAACACCATATATTTT	CASGKGAWNTIYF
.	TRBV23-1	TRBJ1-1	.	TGCGCCAGCAGTCACTTTATACTCTGGGGGGTTTCCATTTTGCGCACTGAAGCTTTCTTT	CASSHFILWGVSILRTEAFF
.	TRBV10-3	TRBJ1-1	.	TGTGCCATCAGCCCGACAGGGAACACTGAAGCTTTCTTT	CAISPTGNTEAFF
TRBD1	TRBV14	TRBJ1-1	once	TGTGCCAGCAGCCTCCGGACAGGGCGGAACACTGAAGCTTTCTTT	CASSLRTGRNTEAFF
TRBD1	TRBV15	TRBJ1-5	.	TGTGCCACCAGCAGAGGGACCGGGACAGGGTCTCAGCCCCAGCATTTT	CATSRGTGTGSQPQHF